This T cell receptor beta chain was sequenced during a study of blood T cell repertoires in COVID-19. About the research overall: Spain, Italy and the United States supplied samples that represented acute and convalescent COVID-19. Sources were T cells, B-cell-depleted T cells, or PBMCs; the material itself was cDNA or gDNA.

Original processing methods: Researchers report that nucleated cell counts were estimated from reference gene primer amplification. Profiling relied on immunoSEQ multiplex PCR, and the TCRdb table lists in-frame clones only, not all of them. V, J and clone size are those of that table, while D and trimming were read from the DNA. The sample yields roughly 90,000 clones, 85% seen once. Germline loops: CDR1 LGHDT, CDR2 YNNKEL (reference sequence). The CDR3 length is 15 residues. V was shortened by 4 bases and J by 3 bases, with 15 bases between the two germline ends. This clone came up a few times. Sequencing was carried out using peripheral blood. The V call is TRBV3-1 (or the pseudogene TRBV3-2), the J call TRBJ1-2, with D possibly TRBD1 on 6 matching bases. This TCR was sampled from a man older than 75 with acute or convalescent COVID-19. CDR3 coding DNA: TGTGCCAGCAGCCCCTGGGGGGGCTTGGACTATGGCTACACCTTC. Its protein product is CASSPWGGLDYGYTF.